Listed below are T cell receptor beta chains from one sample, sequenced in a study of radiotherapy plus CTLA-4 blockade in lung cancer. Libraries were prepared by immunoSEQ multiplex PCR; TCRdb keeps only in-frame clonotypes and omits some of them. The table has tens of thousands of clones, 60% to 85% seen once. The material sequenced was peripheral blood, taken from a patient treated with radiotherapy plus ipilimumab. These TCRs come from a human donor with non-small cell lung cancer who had a partial response to radiotherapy plus ipilimumab. Some clones in this sample may be carry-over from other donors' samples. Both conserved end residues are part of each CDR3. The D gene is left open where the match is weak. Only part of the rows carry a size: once, few, many, or a class if the clone is expanded.

d_call j_call v_call cdr3_length clone_size cdr3_nt cdr3_aa
NA TRBJ2-7 TRBV7-8 13 medium-sized TGTGCCAGCAGCTTAGGGCTAGCCTACGAGCAGTACTTC CASSLGLAYEQYF
NA TRBJ1-6 TRBV28 13 NA TGTGCCAGCAGTTTTCAGGTTTTCTCACCCCTCCACTTT CASSFQVFSPLHF
TRBD2 TRBJ2-3 TRBV28 15 NA TGTGCCAGCAGCCGAGCGGGGGGGCAGACAGATACGCAGTATTTT CASSRAGGQTDTQYF
NA TRBJ1-5 TRBV27 14 few TGTGCCAGCAGTCCTCAGACGAATGCGGAGCCCCAGCATTTT CASSPQTNAEPQHF
TRBD1 TRBJ1-3 TRBV9 17 NA TGTGCCAGCAGCGCCCTAACGGGACAGGAGACTGGAAACACCATATATTTT CASSALTGQETGNTIYF
TRBD1 TRBJ2-5 TRBV6-5 15 NA TGTGCCAGCAGCCGGGACAGGGGGCTCGCAGAGACCCAGTACTTC CASSRDRGLAETQYF
TRBD2 TRBJ2-1 TRBV5-5 13 NA TGTGCCAGCAGAGGACTAGCGCTTAATGAGCAGTTCTTC CASRGLALNEQFF
TRBD2 TRBJ2-2 TRBV5-1 18 NA TGCGCCAGCAGCATCAGTACTAGCGGGAGAATCAGCACCGGGGAGCTGTTTTTT CASSISTSGRISTGELFF
NA TRBJ1-5 TRBV30 13 NA TGTGCCTGGAGTTCAGGACTCAATCAGCCCCAGCATTTT CAWSSGLNQPQHF
NA TRBJ1-5 TRBV23-1 21 NA TGCGCCAGCAGTCAGGGGACAACTTTTGAGTTTGAGGGTTATAGCAATCAGCCCCAGCATTTT CASSQGTTFEFEGYSNQPQHF
TRBD2 TRBJ2-3 TRBV9 16 NA TGTGCCAGCAGCGTAGGATTAGCGGGGCTCACAGATACGCAGTATTTT CASSVGLAGLTDTQYF
NA TRBJ2-1 TRBV18 15 NA TGTGCCAGCTCACCCCCCCTTAGCGGCGACAATGAGCAGTTCTTC CASSPPLSGDNEQFF